The 25 T cell receptor beta chains below all came from one sample that was sequenced in a study of cytomegalovirus exposure and HLA in healthy donors. TCRdb's table, derived via immunoSEQ multiplex PCR, lists solely in-frame clones and lacks some. Among around 71,000 clones, about 94% were seen once, and the ten largest hold 1.4%. The sequenced sample consisted of PBMCs. The receptors stem from a man between 18 and 35 years old in good health and CMV-seropositive.

V usage is TRBV9 and J usage is TRBJ2-1; 12 nucleotides align to TRBD2. Germline CDR1 SGDLS, CDR2 YYNGEE. The ends lost 4 bases at V and 6 bases at J; junction bases unmatched: 20. The CDR3 covers 20 residues. The DNA of the CDR3 is TGTGCCAGCAGCCCTATCCGCCCTAGGGCTAGCGGGAGGGAAGGCAATGAGCAGTTCTTC. This encodes CASSPIRPRASGREGNEQFF.

This chain joins TRBV30 and TRBJ2-1; no definite D call. Germline V gene lookup returns CDR1 GTSNPN and CDR2 SVGIG (reference sequence). The CDR3 is 11 residues long. The V end lost 5 bases, the J end lost 4 bases, and 6 bases lay between the germline ends. Here the CDR3 reads CAWQNYNEQFF. CDR3 sequence (DNA): TGTGCCTGGCAAAATTACAATGAGCAGTTCTTC.

J is TRBJ2-5 and V is TRBV5-1; TRBD2 matches at 7 bases. The CDR3 length is 14 residues. Germline V gene lookup returns CDR1 SGHRS and CDR2 YFSETQ. V gave up 4 bases and J gave up 6 bases; unmatched junction bases: 9. CDR3 coding DNA: TGCGCCAGCAGCAGGTCGACTAGCAGCCAGACCCAGTACTTC. This gives the protein CASSRSTSSQTQYF.

The chain joins TRBV6-6 to TRBJ1-5; weak D call: TRBD1 (6 bases). Per germline, CDR1 MNHNY and CDR2 SVGAGI (reference sequence). The CDR3 covers 15 residues. Trimming pared 2 bases from V and 5 bases from J, leaving 13 bases between. The CDR3 region is CASSYIAGEDQPQHF. The CDR3 nucleotides are TGTGCCAGCAGTTACATAGCAGGGGAAGATCAGCCCCAGCATTTT.

The J gene is TRBJ2-7, the V gene TRBV7-9; tentative D call: TRBD2 (6 bases). The CDR3 is made up of 12 amino acids. Trimming cost V 4 bases and J 6 bases, with 10 bases left between them. Germline V gene data show CDR1 as SEHNR and CDR2 as FQNEAQ (reference sequence). The DNA for the CDR3 is TGTGCCAGCAGCTCTCAGGGAGGCGAGCAGTACTTC. Its protein product is CASSSQGGEQYF.

This clone was observed once. The V gene is TRBV4-1, the J gene TRBJ2-3; 8 bases line up with TRBD2. The trim removed 4 bases at V and 2 bases at J, leaving 14 bases unmatched. The CDR3 spans 18 residues. CDR1 is MGHRA, CDR2 YSYEKL, per germline. This chain's CDR3 is CASSLEAITGGLTDTQYF. Written as DNA, the CDR3 is TGCGCCAGCAGCCTCGAGGCTATAACGGGGGGGCTCACAGATACGCAGTATTTT.

This chain uses TRBV28 with TRBJ2-3; 7 nucleotides line up with TRBD1. This CDR3 contains 14 residues. Germline CDR1 reads MDHEN; CDR2 reads SYDVKM. The V segment lost 4 bases and the J segment 2 bases; nucleotides outside the gene matches: 3. CDR3 in amino acids: CASSSGQFTDTQYF. DNA of the CDR3: TGTGCCAGCAGTTCGGGACAGTTCACAGATACGCAGTATTTT. The complete variable domain, with remaining parts taken from reference TRBV28 and TRBJ2-3, reads DVKVTQSSRYLVKRTGEKVFLECVQDMDHENMFWYRQDPGLGLRLIYFSYDVKMKEKGDIPEGYSVSREKKERFSLILESASTNQTSMYLCASSSGQFTDTQYFGPGTRLTVL.

The J gene is TRBJ2-7, the V gene TRBV10-3; possible D gene TRBD1, 5 bases. This CDR3 comprises 13 residues. V gave up 6 bases and J gave up 2 bases, with 11 bases separating them. Per germline, CDR1 ENHRY and CDR2 SYGVKD. The DNA of the CDR3 is TGTGCCATCAGGCCATCAGGGACCTACGAGCAGTACTTC. Protein product: CAIRPSGTYEQYF.

The chain recombines TRBV9 with TRBJ2-1, with D tentatively TRBD1 (6 bases). The V end lost 0 bases, the J end lost 4 bases, and 11 bases lay between the germline ends. The CDR3 runs 15 residues. The germline gives CDR1 SGDLS, CDR2 YYNGEE. The CDR3 spells CASSVEGHRYNEQFF. For the CDR3, the DNA is TGTGCCAGCAGCGTAGAGGGACACCGATACAATGAGCAGTTCTTC.

This chain joins TRBV2 and TRBJ2-7; TRBD1 agrees at 9 bases. CDR3 length: 14 amino acids. Germline V CDR1 and CDR2: SNHLY, FYNNEI. J gave up 4 bases and V 2 bases, and 3 bases lay outside the gene matches. CDR3 loop: CASSEQGQGYEQYF. The CDR3 DNA is TGTGCCAGCAGTGAACAGGGACAGGGATACGAGCAGTACTTC.

J is TRBJ2-7 and V is TRBV27; D is perhaps TRBD2 (5 bases). The CDR3 totals 14 residues. CDR1 MNHEY and CDR2 SMNVEV come from the germline V gene (reference sequence). Deletions cut 5 bases from V and 6 bases from J, with 17 bases between. The CDR3 loop reads CASSPASRGLEQYF. The CDR3, as DNA: TGTGCCAGCAGTCCCGCCAGTCGCGGGCTCGAGCAGTACTTC.

In DNA, the CDR3 is TGTGCCAGCAGCTTACAGGGGCCAGAGACCCAGTACTTC. This translates into CASSLQGPETQYF. The chain recombines TRBV7-3 with TRBJ2-5, with a tentative D call TRBD1 (6 bases). V shed 2 bases and J shed 4 bases, with 8 bases lying between them. The CDR3 covers 13 residues. Looked up from germline, CDR1 is SGHTA and CDR2 is FQGTGA.

The chain is built from TRBV6-1 and TRBJ2-2, with D possibly matching TRBD2 (6 bases). This CDR3 is 14 amino acids long. Per germline, CDR1 MNHNS and CDR2 SASEGT. In nucleotides, the CDR3 is TGTGCTACAGATCCGGGACTGAGCACCGGGGAGCTGTTTTTT. Its translation: CATDPGLSTGELFF.

This chain joins TRBV9 and TRBJ2-1, with D possibly TRBD1 on 6 matching bases. CDR3 size: 13 residues. The germline V gene has CDR1 SGDLS and CDR2 YYNGEE. The germline V and J ends were trimmed by 4 bases and 3 bases, with 8 bases remaining between them. In DNA, the CDR3 is TGTGCCAGCAGCCCCAGGGGCTACAATGAGCAGTTCTTC. It yields the protein CASSPRGYNEQFF.

The chain has TRBV28 and TRBJ2-7; TRBD1 aligns across 9 bases. J lost 6 bases, V lost 5 bases, and 14 bases had no gene match. The CDR3 covers 16 residues. Germline-derived CDR1 and CDR2 are MDHEN and SYDVKM. CDR3 DNA: TGTGCCAGCAGTCCACATACAGGGGGCGGAGTAGGCGAGCAGTACTTC. Protein sequence: CASSPHTGGGVGEQYF.

The chain carries TRBV7-9 and TRBJ2-7, with 7 bases aligning to TRBD2. The J segment lost 2 bases and the V segment lost 11 bases, leaving 6 bases of the junction unmatched. This CDR3 comprises 12 residues. Germline V gene data show CDR1 as SEHNR and CDR2 as FQNEAQ (reference sequence). The CDR3 sequence: CAVNGLAYEQYF. Written as DNA, the CDR3 is TGTGCCGTCAACGGACTAGCCTACGAGCAGTACTTC.

The genes are TRBV9 and TRBJ2-5; the D gene is possibly TRBD1 (5 bases). V was shortened by 4 bases and J by 3 bases, with 16 bases between the two germline ends. Per the germline V gene, CDR1 is SGDLS and CDR2 is YYNGEE. The CDR3 consists of 15 residues. CDR3 coding DNA: TGTGCCAGCAGCCCATCGTTGGGCAGGGAAGAGACCCAGTACTTC. Protein product: CASSPSLGREETQYF.

This clone was seen a handful of times. The rearrangement uses TRBV5-4 and TRBJ2-2, with D perhaps matching TRBD2 (5 bases). Germline CDR1 and CDR2: SGHNT and YYREEE (reference sequence). V was shortened by 0 bases and J by 4 bases, with 10 bases between the two germline ends. The CDR3 has 15 residues. The DNA for the CDR3 is TGTGCCAGCAGCTTGGATGAGCGGATCACCGGGGAGCTGTTTTTT. Translated: CASSLDERITGELFF.

This sequence joins TRBV7-2 and TRBJ2-2; 10 bases align to TRBD1. The V gene end was trimmed by 6 bases and the J gene end by 6 bases; junction bases not matched to a gene: 7. Looked up from germline, CDR1 is SGHTA and CDR2 is FQGNSA. This CDR3 contains 15 residues. CDR3 in amino acids: CASSLDRGSAGELFF. The CDR3 coding sequence is TGTGCCAGCAGTCTGGACAGGGGGAGCGCCGGGGAGCTGTTTTTT.

The chain uses TRBV6-1 and TRBJ2-7, with D possibly TRBD2 on 6 matching bases. V was pared by 5 bases and J by 3 bases, with 14 bases between. The CDR3 spans 14 residues. Per germline, CDR1 MNHNS and CDR2 SASEGT. Here the CDR3 reads CASSRGIGLYEQYF. The CDR3 DNA is TGTGCCAGCAGTCGCGGGATTGGTCTCTACGAGCAGTACTTC.

The V and J genes are TRBV29-1 and TRBJ1-3; D gene ambiguous. V lost 3 bases, J lost 1 base, and 4 bases lay in between. Germline assignment: CDR1 SQVTM and CDR2 ANQGSEA. CDR3 length: 12 amino acids. The CDR3 bases are TGCAGCGTTGACAGTTCTGGAAACACCATATATTTT. Its translation: CSVDSSGNTIYF.

CDR3 sequence (DNA): TGTGCCAGCAGCTCCGGGACAGCCCCCTACGAGCAGTACTTC. Translating it yields CASSSGTAPYEQYF. The V gene is TRBV28, the J gene TRBJ2-7, with 7 positions matching TRBD1. The CDR3 totals 14 residues. Trimming cost V 6 bases and J 2 bases; bases outside gene matches: 7. CDR1 is MDHEN and CDR2 is SYDVKM in the germline V gene.

J is TRBJ2-7 and V is TRBV6-6; the D gene is possibly TRBD1 (5 bases). V was trimmed by 2 bases and J by 4 bases, leaving 9 bases between them. Germline values: CDR1 MNHNY, CDR2 SVGAGI (reference sequence). The CDR3 spans 13 residues. CDR3 in DNA: TGTGCCAGCAGTTACGACAGCCCATACGAGCAGTACTTC. As protein: CASSYDSPYEQYF.

The genes are TRBV6-4 and TRBJ2-1; D may be TRBD1 (6 bases). V lost 5 bases and J 0 bases, leaving 11 bases between the germline ends. The germline V gene has CDR1 MRHNA and CDR2 SNTAGT. The CDR3 extends over 15 amino acids. CDR3 bases: TGTGCCAGCAGTTCAGGACAGAGCTCCTACAATGAGCAGTTCTTC. Protein product: CASSSGQSSYNEQFF.

This sequence joins TRBV7-9 and TRBJ2-7, with 10 bases identical to TRBD2. CDR1 is SEHNR, CDR2 FQNEAQ, per germline (reference sequence). The ends lost 4 bases at V and 0 bases at J; junction bases unmatched: 9. CDR3 length: 17 residues. The CDR3 sequence is CASSSRRTSGSSYEQYF. In nucleotides, the CDR3 is TGTGCCAGCAGCTCACGGAGGACTAGCGGTAGCTCCTACGAGCAGTACTTC.